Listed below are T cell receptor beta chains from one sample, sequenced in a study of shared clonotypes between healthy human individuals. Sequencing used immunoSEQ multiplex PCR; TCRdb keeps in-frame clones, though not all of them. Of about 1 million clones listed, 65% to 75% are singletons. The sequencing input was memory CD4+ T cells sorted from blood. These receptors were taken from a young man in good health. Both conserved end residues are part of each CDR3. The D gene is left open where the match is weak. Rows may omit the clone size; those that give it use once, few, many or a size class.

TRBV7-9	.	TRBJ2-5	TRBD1	CASSLNTGGQETQYF	TGTGCCAGCAGCCTAAACACAGGGGGCCAAGAGACCCAGTACTTC
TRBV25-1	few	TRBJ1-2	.	CASSEGILPFGYTF	TGTGCCAGCAGTGAGGGAATCCTCCCCTTTGGCTACACCTTC
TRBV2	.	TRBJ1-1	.	CASSLERGENTEAFF	TGTGCCAGCAGTCTAGAGAGGGGCGAGAACACTGAAGCTTTCTTT
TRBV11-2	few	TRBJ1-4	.	CASSFRQSFNEKLFF	TGTGCCAGCAGCTTCCGACAGTCGTTTAATGAAAAACTGTTTTTT
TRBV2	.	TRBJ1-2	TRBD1	CASSQSGQGTEGTF	TGTGCCAGCAGTCAAAGCGGACAGGGAACGGAGGGCACCTTC
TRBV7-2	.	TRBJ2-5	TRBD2	CASHLGGGIPETQYF	TGTGCCAGCCACCTTGGCGGGGGGATTCCAGAGACCCAGTACTTC
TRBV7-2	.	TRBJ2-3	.	CASSLVGGGTSTDTQYF	TGTGCCAGCAGCTTAGTGGGCGGCGGGACTAGCACAGATACGCAGTATTTT
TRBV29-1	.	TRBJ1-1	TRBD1	CSVTPTGVNTEAFF	TGCAGCGTCACACCGACAGGGGTTAACACTGAAGCTTTCTTT
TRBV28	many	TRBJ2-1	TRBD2	CASSLSSGRRNNEQFF	TGTGCCAGCAGTTTATCTAGCGGGAGGAGGAACAATGAGCAGTTCTTC
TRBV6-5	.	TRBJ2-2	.	CATRRGGNTGELFF	TGTGCCACACGTAGGGGGGGCAACACCGGGGAGCTGTTTTTT
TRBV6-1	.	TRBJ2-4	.	CASSDVGDAKNIQYF	TGTGCCAGCAGTGACGTTGGGGATGCCAAAAACATTCAGTACTTC
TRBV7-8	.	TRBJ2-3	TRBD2	CASSLFLPSGRYTSTDTQYF	TGTGCCAGCAGCTTATTTCTCCCTAGCGGGAGGTACACTAGCACAGATACGCAGTATTTT
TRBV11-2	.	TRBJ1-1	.	CASSLGHREGEAFF	TGTGCCAGCAGCTTGGGGCACAGGGAGGGTGAAGCTTTCTTT
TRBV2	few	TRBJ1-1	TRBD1	CASSWDRNTEAFF	TGTGCCAGCAGTTGGGACAGGAACACTGAAGCTTTCTTT
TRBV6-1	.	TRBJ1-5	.	CASSDLYQPQHF	TGTGCCAGCAGTGATCTGTATCAGCCCCAGCATTTT
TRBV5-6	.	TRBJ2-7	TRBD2	CASSLTSGSYEQYF	TGTGCCAGCAGCCTGACTAGCGGGTCCTACGAGCAGTACTTC
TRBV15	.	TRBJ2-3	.	CATSRGGGAPSITDTQYF	TGTGCCACCAGCAGAGGAGGGGGGGCCCCCTCCATCACAGATACGCAGTATTTT
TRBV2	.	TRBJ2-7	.	CASSRGSFDEQYF	TGTGCCAGCAGTCGGGGGAGTTTCGACGAGCAGTACTTC
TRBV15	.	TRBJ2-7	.	CATSRDKPYEQYF	TGTGCCACCAGCAGAGACAAACCCTACGAGCAGTACTTC
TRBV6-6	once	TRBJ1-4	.	CASRTYTATNEKLFF	TGTGCCAGCAGGACATACACTGCAACTAATGAAAAACTGTTTTTT
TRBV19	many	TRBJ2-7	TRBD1	CASSRTGQALYEQYF	TGTGCCAGTAGTCGAACGGGACAGGCCCTCTACGAGCAGTACTTC
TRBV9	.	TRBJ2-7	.	CASSVGPMAEQYF	TGTGCCAGCAGCGTAGGGCCCATGGCGGAGCAGTACTTC
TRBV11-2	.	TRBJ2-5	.	CASSSGTIQQQETQYF	TGTGCCAGCAGCTCCGGAACTATCCAACAACAAGAGACCCAGTACTTC
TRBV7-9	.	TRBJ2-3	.	CASSTARPSPGTDTQYF	TGTGCCAGCAGCACGGCCCGGCCTAGCCCCGGCACAGATACGCAGTATTTT
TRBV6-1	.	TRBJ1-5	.	CASSEERVSNQPQHF	TGTGCCAGCAGTGAAGAGAGGGTTAGCAATCAGCCCCAGCATTTT
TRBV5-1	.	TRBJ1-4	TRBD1	CASSLTGVGNEKLFF	TGCGCCAGCAGCTTGACAGGGGTCGGGAATGAAAAACTGTTTTTT
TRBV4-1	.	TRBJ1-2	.	CASSQGVNNYGYTF	TGCGCCAGCAGCCAAGGGGTCAATAACTATGGCTACACCTTC
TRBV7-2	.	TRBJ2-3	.	CASSLADTQYF	TGTGCCAGCAGCTTAGCGGATACGCAGTATTTT
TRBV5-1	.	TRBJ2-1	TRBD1	CASSGTGGDNEQFF	TGCGCCAGCAGCGGGACAGGAGGTGACAATGAGCAGTTCTTC
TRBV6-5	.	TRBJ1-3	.	CASSYSSASGNTIYF	TGTGCCAGCAGTTACTCTTCGGCCTCTGGAAACACCATATATTTT
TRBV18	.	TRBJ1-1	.	CASSPSSQGSSVAFF	TGTGCCAGCTCACCTTCTTCACAAGGCTCTTCAGTGGCTTTCTTT
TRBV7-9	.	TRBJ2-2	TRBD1	CASSLGQNDGELFF	TGTGCCAGCAGCTTGGGACAGAACGACGGGGAGCTGTTTTTT
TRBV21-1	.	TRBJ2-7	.	CASSKEAPSYEQYF	TGTGCCAGCAGCAAAGAGGCGCCCTCCTACGAGCAGTACTTC
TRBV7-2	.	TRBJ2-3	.	CASSPGHLTDTQYF	TGTGCCAGCAGCCCGGGCCACCTCACAGATACGCAGTATTTT
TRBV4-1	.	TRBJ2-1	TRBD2	CASSQEGGLAGGGSYNEQFF	TGCGCCAGCAGCCAAGAAGGCGGACTAGCGGGAGGGGGGTCCTACAATGAGCAGTTCTTC
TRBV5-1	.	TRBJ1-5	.	CASSLEPGAGQPQHF	TGCGCCAGCAGCTTGGAGCCGGGGGCGGGTCAGCCCCAGCATTTT
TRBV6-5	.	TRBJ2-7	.	CASSYMGGEQYF	TGTGCCAGCAGTTACATGGGGGGCGAGCAGTACTTC
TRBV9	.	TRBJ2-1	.	CASSTTPGTTIEQFF	TGTGCCAGCAGCACTACTCCCGGGACAACCATCGAGCAGTTCTTC
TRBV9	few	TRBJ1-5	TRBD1	CASSVGQGWNQPQHF	TGTGCCAGCAGCGTAGGACAGGGATGGAATCAGCCCCAGCATTTT
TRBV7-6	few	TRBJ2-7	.	CASGWGGLGSYEQYF	TGTGCCAGCGGGTGGGGCGGTCTAGGTTCCTACGAGCAGTACTTC
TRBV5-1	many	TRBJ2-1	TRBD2	CASSLEGGSSYNEQFF	TGCGCCAGCAGCTTAGAGGGCGGGAGCTCCTACAATGAGCAGTTCTTC
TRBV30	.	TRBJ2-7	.	CAWSSGPAREQYF	TGTGCCTGGAGTTCCGGACCAGCGAGGGAGCAGTACTTC
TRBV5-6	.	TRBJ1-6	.	CASSRDTLNSPLHF	TGTGCCAGCAGTCGGGACACCTTAAATTCACCCCTCCACTTT
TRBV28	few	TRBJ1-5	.	CASSFGRKPQHF	TGTGCCAGCAGTTTTGGCCGAAAGCCCCAGCATTTT
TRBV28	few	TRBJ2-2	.	CASSPRRELFF	TGTGCCAGCAGCCCCCGCAGGGAGCTGTTTTTT
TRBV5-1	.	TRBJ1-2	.	CASSLSSGGNYGYTF	TGCGCCAGCAGTCTGTCATCCGGGGGCAACTATGGCTACACCTTC
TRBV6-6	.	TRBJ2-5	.	CASRPTPDQETQYF	TGTGCCAGCAGGCCGACGCCAGACCAAGAGACCCAGTACTTC